Listed here are 15 T cell receptor beta chains from one sample, sequenced in a study of blood T cell repertoires in COVID-19. Here immunoSEQ multiplex PCR was the method, and the copy in TCRdb shows in-frame clones only, minus some. The repertoire includes about 140,000 clones, 65% to 85% of them detected once, and 4% sits in the top ten. The sequenced sample was peripheral blood. The receptors stem from an older woman with acute or convalescent COVID-19.

V gene TRBV29-1 combines with J gene TRBJ2-7; 9 positions match TRBD1. Looked up from germline, CDR1 is SQVTM and CDR2 is ANQGSEA. The ends lost 1 base at V and 3 bases at J; junction bases unmatched: 7. The CDR3 contains 15 residues. For the CDR3, the DNA is TGCAGCGTTGAAGGGGGGACAGGGCGATACTACGAGCAGTACTTC. Residues: CSVEGGTGRYYEQYF.

This clone was observed a few times. The chain joins TRBV3-1 (or the pseudogene TRBV3-2) to TRBJ2-2; perhaps TRBD1 as D (6 bases). V was cut by 1 base and J by 0 bases, with 6 bases left in between. The CDR3 is 15 amino acids. CDR1 and CDR2 from the germline V gene are LGHDT and YNNKEL (reference sequence). The CDR3 spells CASSQAGANTGELFF. In DNA, the CDR3 is TGTGCCAGCAGCCAAGCAGGGGCGAACACCGGGGAGCTGTTTTTT.

The chain couples TRBV5-1 to TRBJ1-4; TRBD1 matches 9 bases. The J segment lost 7 bases and the V segment lost 4 bases, leaving 5 bases of the junction unmatched. The germline CDR1 and CDR2 sequences are SGHRS and YFSETQ. This CDR3 has 14 residues. CDR3 sequence reads: CASSPGQGGEKLFF. Written as DNA, the CDR3 is TGCGCCAGCAGCCCGGGACAGGGAGGTGAAAAACTGTTTTTT.

The chain joins TRBV10-1 to TRBJ1-6; TRBD1 agrees at 7 bases. J lost 7 bases, V lost 8 bases, and 5 bases had no gene match. The CDR3 covers 13 residues. Germline CDR1 is WNHNN and CDR2 is SYGVQD (reference sequence). CDR3 region: CASDRVVNSPLHF. The CDR3, as DNA: TGCGCCAGCGACAGGGTTGTAAATTCACCCCTCCACTTT.

The V and J genes are TRBV6-5 and TRBJ1-6; D is uncertain. Germline V lookup: CDR1 MNHEY, CDR2 SVGAGI. V lost 10 bases and J 9 bases, leaving 13 bases between the germline ends. This CDR3 is built from 12 residues. DNA of the CDR3: TGTGCCACCTGGACTGCGGGTTCACCCCTCCACTTT. It is translated as CATWTAGSPLHF.

The rearrangement links TRBV29-1 to TRBJ2-5; tentatively, D is TRBD1 (6 bases). Germline CDR1 reads SQVTM; CDR2 reads ANQGSEA. This CDR3 has 14 residues. The ends were cut back, 7 bases at V and 2 bases at J, with 17 bases in the middle. CDR3 bases: TGCAGCGCCCGAGGACAGCGCATTCAAGAGACCCAGTACTTC. Its translation is CSARGQRIQETQYF.

The chain joins TRBV11-3 to TRBJ2-3; 9 bases line up with TRBD2. The CDR3 is 14 residues long. V shed 8 bases and J 4 bases; nucleotides not matched to a gene: 7. From germline, CDR1 is SGHNT and CDR2 YENEEA. The CDR3 DNA reads TGTGCCAGCGGTCTAGCGGGAACCGCAGATACGCAGTATTTT. It encodes CASGLAGTADTQYF.

This rearrangement joins TRBV10-1 to TRBJ2-1, with D possibly matching TRBD1 (5 bases). This CDR3 is 13 amino acids long. CDR1 is WNHNN, CDR2 SYGVQD, per germline (reference sequence). Between the trimmed V and J ends, which lost 10 bases and 9 bases, there was a span of 19 bases. The CDR3 DNA reads as TGCGCCACCCAGGGTGAGATCTTGGGTGAGCAGTTCTTC. Protein sequence: CATQGEILGEQFF.

This rearrangement joins TRBV30 to TRBJ1-4; unclear D gene. Germline values: CDR1 GTSNPN, CDR2 SVGIG (reference sequence). The CDR3 is 14 amino acids. The ends were cut back, 0 bases at V and 0 bases at J, with 5 bases in the middle. CDR3 sequence (DNA): TGTGCCTGGAGTGTACTAACAACTAATGAAAAACTGTTTTTT. It is translated as CAWSVLTTNEKLFF.

V and J are TRBV4-1 and TRBJ2-1, with D possibly TRBD2 on 6 matching bases. The CDR3 totals 14 residues. Trimming cost V 3 bases and J 4 bases, with 10 bases left between them. Per germline, CDR1 MGHRA and CDR2 YSYEKL. This CDR3 is CASSHGTSYNEQFF. The DNA for the CDR3 is TGCGCCAGCAGCCACGGGACTTCGTACAATGAGCAGTTCTTC.

The V call is TRBV27, the J call TRBJ1-4; a weak D match, TRBD1 (6 bases). Germline-derived CDR1 and CDR2 are MNHEY and SMNVEV (reference sequence). The CDR3 has 15 amino acids. V was clipped by 6 bases and J by 6 bases, with 17 bases between them. CDR3 sequence: CASRPLQGHHEKLFF. The DNA of the CDR3 is TGTGCCAGCAGACCACTCCAGGGGCACCATGAAAAACTGTTTTTT. Full variable domain (missing parts from reference TRBV27 and TRBJ1-4): EAQVTQNPRYLITVTGKKLTVTCSQNMNHEYMSWYRQDPGLGLRQIYYSMNVEVTDKGDVPEGYKVSRKEKRNFPLILESPSPNQTSLYFCASRPLQGHHEKLFFGSGTQLSVL.

This chain connects TRBV4-1 to TRBJ2-1; no firm D call. V gave up 2 bases and J gave up 0 bases, with 11 bases separating them. The CDR3 covers 16 residues. The V gene's germline CDR1 is MGHRA and CDR2 YSYEKL. Here the CDR3 DNA reads TGCGCCAGCAGCCAACAGCGTGTGACCTCCTACAATGAGCAGTTCTTC. Its translation is CASSQQRVTSYNEQFF.

The chain combines TRBV27 with TRBJ1-6, with 7 bases lining up with TRBD1. The germline V gene encodes CDR1 MNHEY and CDR2 SMNVEV (reference sequence). The J segment lost 10 bases and the V segment lost 2 bases, leaving 5 bases of the junction unmatched. The CDR3 has 14 amino acids. The CDR3 nucleotides read TGTGCCAGCAGTTTACAGGACAGGATCTCACCCCTCCACTTT. Translated, it gives CASSLQDRISPLHF.

The chain employs TRBV28 and TRBJ1-2, with TRBD1 matching 9 bases. The junction had 9 bases not matched to a gene; V was cut back by 3 bases and J by 7 bases. Per germline, CDR1 MDHEN and CDR2 SYDVKM. The CDR3 runs 15 residues. CDR3 DNA sequence: TGTGCCAGCAGTTTGCCACCGGGACAGGGATCTGGCTACACCTTC. Its translation is CASSLPPGQGSGYTF.

V is TRBV11-2 and J is TRBJ2-3; no firm D call. Between the trimmed V and J ends, which lost 4 bases and 7 bases, there was a span of 9 bases. This CDR3 spans 12 amino acids. The germline V gene encodes CDR1 SGHAT and CDR2 FQNNGV. CDR3 DNA sequence: TGTGCCAGCAGCTCAGACTCTAATACGCAGTATTTT. Protein sequence: CASSSDSNTQYF.